A single sample is the source of the 9 T cell receptor beta chains below, sequenced in a study of Graves' ophthalmopathy and Graves' hyperthyroidism. Amplification targeted the TCR beta CDR3 regions, with RNA transcripts as the source material. HTBI primers served in a first-round RT-PCR, which a second-round multiplex PCR followed. TCRdb analysed the multiplex PCR reads with MiXCR anew, one entry per CDR3 protein. There are 600,000 to 950,000 distinct CDR3 sequences in the sample; roughly 41% occur only once, and 40% to 45% lies in the top ten. Source material: peripheral blood. Receptors were obtained from an adult man with Graves' ophthalmopathy.

About this clonotype: A single base separates this from a much larger clone, so it may be a read error. The chain employs TRBV2 and TRBJ2-2; D is perhaps TRBD1 (6 bases). CDR3 size: 13 residues. CDR1 and CDR2 from the germline V gene are SNHLY and FYNNEI. With 3 bases removed from V and 5 bases from J, the gap between germline ends came to 7 bases. The CDR3 loop is CASSDTGTGELFF. DNA of the CDR3: TGTGCCAGCAGTGACACAGGGACCGGGGAGCTGTTTTTT. The full variable domain, in which reference TRBV2 and TRBJ2-2 provide the parts outside the CDR3, is EPEVTQTPSHQVTQMGQEVILRCVPISNHLYFYWYRQILGQKVEFLVSFYNNEISEKSEIFDDQFSVERPDGSNFTLKIRSTKLEDSAMYFCASSDTGTGELFFGEGSRLTVL.

This clonotype was seen a handful of times. V is TRBV19 and J is TRBJ2-5; D uncertain. This CDR3 comprises 10 residues. Germline CDR1 reads LNHDA; CDR2 reads SQIVND (reference sequence). V lost 0 bases and J 7 bases, leaving 0 bases between the germline ends. The CDR3 DNA sequence: TGTGCCAGTAGTATAGAGACCCAGTACTTC. Protein sequence: CASSIETQYF. Full variable domain (outside the CDR3, taken from reference TRBV19 and TRBJ2-5): DGGITQSPKYLFRKEGQNVTLSCEQNLNHDAMYWYRQDPGQGLRLIYYSQIVNDFQKGDIAEGYSVSREKKESFPLTVTSAQKNPTAFYLCASSIETQYFGPGTRLLVL.

This clonotype appeared many times. The chain carries TRBV10-3 and TRBJ2-7; D perhaps matches TRBD2 (6 bases). The germline CDR1 and CDR2 sequences are ENHRY and SYGVKD. Trimming cost V 5 bases and J 2 bases, with 7 bases left between them. CDR3 length: 12 residues. CDR3 DNA: TGTGCCATCAGTCGACTAGCCTACGAGCAGTACTTC. It encodes CAISRLAYEQYF.

The chain carries TRBV20-1 and TRBJ2-7; no clear D. Looked up from germline, CDR1 is DFQATT and CDR2 is SNEGSKA (reference sequence). The CDR3 covers 11 residues. V lost 8 bases, J lost 5 bases, and 13 bases lay in between. The CDR3 DNA is TGCAGTTTTCGTGAATCCAACGAGCAGTACTTC. This codes for CSFRESNEQYF.

As for this clonotype: A read error may produce the germline difference seen at one junction end. The chain links TRBV2 to TRBJ2-7; tentative D call: TRBD2 (5 bases). This CDR3 comprises 11 residues. CDR1 is SNHLY, CDR2 FYNNEI, per germline. The CDR3 reads CASSQVGERYF. The CDR3 DNA reads TGTGCCAGCAGCCAAGTGGGAGAGCGGTACTTC. Filled out from reference TRBV2 and TRBJ2-7, the complete variable domain reads EPEVTQTPSHQVTQMGQEVILRCVPISNHLYFYWYRQILGQKVEFLVSFYNNEISEKSEIFDDQFSVERPDGSNFTLKIRSTKLEDSAMYFCASSQVGERYFGPGTRLTVT.

This chain links TRBV10-3 with TRBJ2-7, with 10 bases matching TRBD1. V was clipped by 10 bases and J by 5 bases; unmatched bases: 8. The CDR3 sequence is 13 residues long. Germline CDR1 reads ENHRY; CDR2 reads SYGVKD. The CDR3 sequence is CATDRGLGDEQYF. The CDR3 region has the DNA TGTGCCACCGACAGGGGGCTCGGGGACGAGCAGTACTTC.

This clonotype was seen ten or more times. This chain joins TRBV11-2 and TRBJ1-6; no reliable D call. The V end was cut by 5 bases, the J end by 7 bases, with 15 bases between. This CDR3 has 15 amino acids. The germline gives CDR1 SGHAT, CDR2 FQNNGV. In DNA, the CDR3 is TGTGCCAGCAGCCCCTCGGGCCAACGAAATTCACCCCTCCACTTT. Protein: CASSPSGQRNSPLHF.

About this clonotype: This sequence may be a read error, since a much larger clone differs from it by one base. The J gene is TRBJ1-4, the V gene TRBV25-1; D ambiguous. The germline V gene encodes CDR1 MGHDK and CDR2 SYGVNS. The CDR3 consists of 15 residues. The germline V and J ends were trimmed by 5 bases and 0 bases, with 10 bases remaining between them. The CDR3 here is CASSYLRATNEKLFF. DNA for the CDR3: TGTGCCAGCAGTTACCTTAGAGCAACTAATGAAAAACTGTTTTTT.

The chain uses TRBV6-5 and TRBJ2-5, with 12 bases identical to TRBD2. Germline V gene sequence: CDR1 MNHEY, CDR2 SVGAGI. Germline trimming cut 5 bases from V and 5 bases from J; bases unmatched to any gene: 9. CDR3 size: 16 residues. In DNA, the CDR3 is TGTGCCAGCAGTGATCGACTAGCGGGGGAAGAGGAGACCCAGTACTTC. Translated, it gives CASSDRLAGEEETQYF.